This T cell receptor (beta chain) was recorded in a study of Graves' ophthalmopathy and Graves' hyperthyroidism. This CDR3 region has 15 residues. Trimming took 8 bases from V and 0 from J, leaving 14 bases between them. Germline V gene lookup returns CDR1 LGHNA and CDR2 YNFKEQ. This clonotype occurred many times. RNA transcripts were the source from which TCR beta CDR3 regions were amplified. RT-PCR in the first round used HTBI primers; a second-round multiplex PCR followed. TCRdb ran MiXCR on the multiplex PCR reads and lists one entry per CDR3 protein. Among about 640,000 distinct CDR3 sequences listed, roughly 41% were seen once. Excluded: other autoimmune disease, uncontrolled infection, pregnancy or lactation. An approximately 10 ml volume of fresh peripheral blood provided the PBMCs.

The material sequenced was peripheral blood. The chain uses TRBV4-2 and TRBJ1-5, with D perhaps matching TRBD1 (5 bases). The TCR comes from an adult man with Graves' ophthalmopathy. CDR3 residues: CASGLGQNSNQPQHF. CDR3 in DNA: TGTGCCAGCGGCCTCGGACAAAATAGCAATCAGCCCCAGCATTTT.